This TCR beta chain was profiled in a study of blood T cell repertoires in COVID-19. In the study overall: Both acute and convalescent COVID-19 samples were obtained from the United States, Italy and Spain.

Here immunoSEQ multiplex PCR was the method, and the copy in TCRdb shows in-frame clones only, minus some. The sample consists of hundreds of thousands of clones, more than 85% of them appearing once. This TCR was sampled from a human donor in a cohort sampled during active COVID-19. Sequencing was performed on peripheral blood.

The CDR3 region has the DNA TGTGCCAGCAGTACCGGACTAGCGGGATACGAGCAGTACTTC. Its protein product is CASSTGLAGYEQYF. This chain joins TRBV6-1 and TRBJ2-7; 12 positions agree with TRBD2. Germline V gives CDR1 MNHNS, CDR2 SASEGT. The length of the CDR3 is 14 residues. The ends lost 5 bases at V and 4 bases at J; junction bases unmatched: 3.